The rows below give T cell receptor beta chains drawn from one sample of a study of blood T cell repertoires in COVID-19. Sequencing was performed with immunoSEQ multiplex PCR; in TCRdb, only in-frame clones are kept and a portion is missing. The sample includes over 65,000 clones, 70% to 90% seen only once; the top ten take 10% to 15%. The sample was peripheral blood. All receptors come from a human donor in a cohort sampled during active COVID-19. The CDR3 runs from the conserved cysteine through the conserved F or W. Each record gives: J gene, V gene, D gene, clone size, CDR3 protein, CDR3 DNA. D genes are given only for firm matches. The size of a clone is reported for some rows only, either as once, few or many, or as a class for expanded clones.

>TRBJ2-5|TRBV5-4|TRBD1|NA
CASSWDGTGKETQYF
TGTGCCAGCAGCTGGGATGGGACAGGGAAAGAGACCCAGTACTTC
>TRBJ1-1|TRBV7-3|TRBD1|NA
CASSLLAGGTEAFF
TGTGCCAGCAGCTTATTGGCAGGGGGCACTGAAGCTTTCTTT
>TRBJ1-2|TRBV18|NA|NA
CASSPSRDYGYTF
TGTGCCAGCTCACCATCGCGGGACTATGGCTACACCTTC
>TRBJ2-5|TRBV6-2/TRBV6-3|NA|NA
CASSYSSEGGETQYF
TGTGCCAGCAGTTATTCTAGCGAAGGAGGAGAGACCCAGTACTTC
>TRBJ1-2|TRBV19|NA|once
CASSPSSTNYGYTF
TGTGCCAGTAGTCCCTCCTCGACAAATTATGGCTACACCTTC
>TRBJ1-1|TRBV5-8|TRBD1|NA
CASSSGQGRTEAFF
TGTGCCAGCAGCTCAGGACAGGGCCGGACTGAAGCTTTCTTT
>TRBJ1-5|TRBV4-2|TRBD1|NA
CASSQDRVGTASNQPQHF
TGTGCCAGCAGCCAAGATCGTGTGGGGACAGCTAGCAATCAGCCCCAGCATTTT
>TRBJ2-5|TRBV15|NA|NA
CATSRVGKSETQYF
TGTGCCACCAGCAGAGTGGGCAAGTCGGAGACCCAGTACTTC
>TRBJ2-4|TRBV7-8|NA|NA
CASSSTGRGAKNIQYF
TGTGCCAGCAGCTCCACGGGCCGGGGGGCCAAAAACATTCAGTACTTC
>TRBJ1-3|TRBV13|NA|NA
CASSVFHSGGNTIYF
TGTGCCAGCAGCGTCTTTCATAGTGGTGGAAACACCATATATTTT
>TRBJ2-1|TRBV18|TRBD2|NA
CASSPRGLASYNEQFF
TGTGCCAGCTCACCAAGAGGACTAGCGTCCTACAATGAGCAGTTCTTC
>TRBJ2-7|TRBV5-6|TRBD1|NA
CASSLARQGIYEQYF
TGTGCCAGCAGCTTGGCCCGACAGGGGATCTACGAGCAGTACTTC
>TRBJ1-1|TRBV18|NA|NA
CASSPTETEAFF
TGTGCCAGCTCGCCGACAGAAACTGAAGCTTTCTTT
>TRBJ2-1|TRBV7-8|TRBD1|NA
CASSLGPGTGVNEQFF
TGTGCCAGCAGCTTAGGGCCCGGCACAGGGGTGAATGAGCAGTTCTTC
>TRBJ2-3|TRBV19|TRBD2|NA
CASSTLAGATDTQYF
TGTGCCAGTAGTACACTAGCGGGGGCCACAGATACGCAGTATTTT
>TRBJ2-3|TRBV13|TRBD2|NA
CASSTSGGATGTDTQYF
TGTGCCAGCAGCACTAGCGGGGGGGCAACTGGCACAGATACGCAGTATTTT
>TRBJ2-7|TRBV18|NA|few
CASSAGQNYEQYF
TGTGCCAGCTCAGCGGGACAGAACTACGAGCAGTACTTC
>TRBJ1-5|TRBV6-1|NA|NA
CASSELDARGFSNQPQHF
TGTGCCAGCAGTGAATTGGATGCAAGGGGATTTAGCAATCAGCCCCAGCATTTT
>TRBJ1-2|TRBV5-4|TRBD1|NA
CASTRDRGLKGYTF
TGTGCCAGCACCCGAGACAGGGGCTTGAAAGGCTACACCTTC
>TRBJ2-7|TRBV3-1/TRBV3-2|NA|NA
CASSQGRTPVVEQYF
TGTGCCAGCAGCCAAGGAAGGACACCGGTTGTGGAGCAGTACTTC
>TRBJ2-1|TRBV6-6|TRBD1|NA
CASSRTGGPPSSYNEQFF
TGTGCCAGCAGTCGGACAGGGGGCCCCCCAAGCTCCTACAATGAGCAGTTCTTC
>TRBJ2-7|TRBV25-1|TRBD1|NA
CASRGQGGSYEQYF
TGTGCCAGCAGGGGACAGGGGGGCTCCTACGAGCAGTACTTC
>TRBJ2-3|TRBV12-3/TRBV12-4|NA|NA
CASSWQSTDTQYF
TGTGCCAGCAGCTGGCAGTCCACAGATACGCAGTATTTT
>TRBJ1-3|TRBV6-2/TRBV6-3|NA|NA
CASSYSLGNTIYF
TGTGCCAGCAGTTACAGCTTGGGAAACACCATATATTTT
>TRBJ2-2|TRBV24-1|TRBD2|NA
CATSTTRGGAGTGELFF
TGTGCCACCAGTACGACTCGCGGGGGGGCCGGGACCGGGGAGCTGTTTTTT
>TRBJ1-5|TRBV6-5|NA|NA
CASSSPRDPHQPQHF
TGTGCCAGCAGTTCTCCCCGGGATCCGCACCAGCCCCAGCATTTT
>TRBJ1-3|TRBV9|NA|NA
CASSPQAYSGNTIYF
TGTGCCAGCAGCCCCCAGGCGTACTCTGGAAACACCATATATTTT
>TRBJ1-2|TRBV11-2|NA|NA
CASSLGIGQTNYGYTF
TGTGCCAGCAGCTTAGGAATTGGACAGACTAACTATGGCTACACCTTC
>TRBJ2-3|TRBV24-1|TRBD1|NA
CATSEPTGGADTQYF
TGTGCCACCAGTGAGCCTACAGGGGGCGCGGATACGCAGTATTTT
>TRBJ1-1|TRBV19|NA|NA
CASSLAGGNTEAFF
TGTGCCAGTAGTCTCGCCGGGGGGAACACTGAAGCTTTCTTT
>TRBJ2-5|TRBV4-2|TRBD2|NA
CASSPTTSGRGETQYF
TGTGCCAGCAGCCCCACTACTAGCGGGAGGGGAGAGACCCAGTACTTC
>TRBJ2-2|TRBV5-4|TRBD2|NA
CASSPRFQRGSGTGELFF
TGTGCCAGCAGCCCCCGTTTCCAGCGGGGGAGCGGCACCGGGGAGCTGTTTTTT
>TRBJ1-2|TRBV9|NA|NA
CASSSRGVFNYGYTF
TGTGCCAGCAGCTCCCGGGGGGTATTCAACTATGGCTACACCTTC
>TRBJ2-3|TRBV3-1/TRBV3-2|TRBD2|NA
CASSQDGGASDTQYF
TGTGCCAGCAGCCAAGACGGGGGGGCCTCAGATACGCAGTATTTT
>TRBJ1-5|TRBV10-2|NA|NA
CASSESGGVLNQPQHF
TGCGCCAGCAGTGAATCGGGGGGCGTTCTCAATCAGCCCCAGCATTTT
>TRBJ2-3|TRBV7-2|NA|few
CASRTQAVSTDTQYF
TGTGCCAGCCGAACACAAGCGGTCTCCACAGATACGCAGTATTTT
>TRBJ2-5|TRBV6-1|TRBD1|NA
CASREGQGAGETQYF
TGTGCCAGCAGGGAAGGACAGGGGGCGGGAGAGACCCAGTACTTC
>TRBJ1-2|TRBV20-1|NA|NA
CSAGDNYGYTF
TGCAGTGCCGGGGATAACTATGGCTACACCTTC
>TRBJ2-3|TRBV7-8|TRBD2|NA
CASSLAGGNTQYF
TGTGCCAGCAGCTTGGCCGGGGGGAATACGCAGTATTTT
>TRBJ1-2|TRBV28|TRBD1|NA
CASNTGGTYGYTF
TGTGCCAGCAATACAGGGGGGACCTATGGCTACACCTTC
>TRBJ2-7|TRBV28|TRBD1|NA
CASVNRGRGEQYF
TGTGCCAGTGTAAACAGGGGGCGCGGCGAGCAGTACTTC
>TRBJ1-5|TRBV19|TRBD1|NA
CASSGHRQGWDQPQHF
TGTGCCAGTAGTGGACACCGACAGGGGTGGGATCAGCCCCAGCATTTT
>TRBJ2-5|TRBV10-3|TRBD1|NA
CAISVGPGTAQETQYF
TGTGCCATCAGTGTTGGACCCGGGACAGCCCAAGAGACCCAGTACTTC